These 30 T cell receptor beta chains were sequenced from one sample in a study of T-cell reconstitution after alpha-beta-depleted transplantation in children. Preparing the TCRbeta library involved the use of unique molecular identifiers. TCRdb analysed the PCR reads with MiXCR anew, one entry per CDR3 protein. Of roughly 200,000 distinct CDR3 sequences in the sample, 9.5% to 13% were seen once. Here the sequenced sample was PBMCs, taken before TCRalphabeta/CD19-depleted stem cell transplant. All receptors come from a child less than two years old with acute myeloid leukemia, due to receive a stem cell transplant.

This clonotype was seen repeatedly, ten times or more. V is TRBV4-2 and J is TRBJ2-7, with a tentative D call TRBD2 (6 bases). In germline, CDR1 is LGHNA, CDR2 YNFKEQ. V was cut by 3 bases and J by 2 bases, with 11 bases left in between. The length of the CDR3 is 14 residues. Here the CDR3 DNA reads TGTGCCAGCAGCCAGGGTAGCGGAACCTACGAGCAGTACTTC. This codes for CASSQGSGTYEQYF.

Many counts were recorded for this clonotype. V gene TRBV29-1 combines with J gene TRBJ1-1, with D hard to call. This CDR3 comprises 13 residues. V gave up 2 bases and J gave up 2 bases, with 9 bases separating them. Germline CDR1 is SQVTM and CDR2 is ANQGSEA. The CDR3 sequence is CSVERRSNTEAFF. Written as DNA, the CDR3 is TGCAGCGTTGAAAGGAGGAGTAACACTGAAGCTTTCTTT.

The chain joins TRBV2 to TRBJ1-1, with TRBD1 identical over 9 bases. The germline gives CDR1 SNHLY, CDR2 FYNNEI. V was pared by 7 bases and J by 2 bases, with 5 bases of the junction left unmatched. This CDR3 is built from 14 residues. CDR3 amino acids: CASIKTGGNTEAFF. The CDR3 DNA reads TGTGCCAGCATAAAGACAGGGGGAAACACTGAAGCTTTCTTT.

In its sample, this clonotype was seen many times. The rearrangement joins TRBV12-3 or TRBV12-4 to TRBJ2-7; D possibly corresponds to TRBD2 (5 bases). Trimming took off 4 bases at V and 6 bases at J, with 13 bases between the two ends. The CDR3 is 13 residues long. The CDR3 DNA is TGTGCCAGCAGTTCCAGGACTGTTTCCGAGCAGTACTTC. This encodes CASSSRTVSEQYF.

This chain connects TRBV5-1 to TRBJ2-2, with D perhaps assigned TRBD1 or TRBD2 (5 bases each). Trimming took 4 bases from V and 7 from J, leaving 14 bases between them. From germline, CDR1 is SGHRS and CDR2 YFSETQ. The CDR3 is 14 amino acids. For the CDR3, the DNA is TGCGCCAGCAGCGGATTGGGGGTCGACGGGGAGCTGTTTTTT. Translating it yields CASSGLGVDGELFF.

With regard to this clonotype: A much larger clone sits a single nucleotide away, making a read error possible. The chain employs TRBV7-2 and TRBJ2-3; D may be TRBD2 (6 bases). V gave up 5 bases and J gave up 11 bases, with 20 bases separating them. The germline CDR1 and CDR2 sequences are SGHTA and FQGNSA. CDR3 length: 14 amino acids. The CDR3 loop reads CASSRETNARGQYF. CDR3 bases: TGTGCCAGCAGCCGGGAGACTAACGCCCGAGGGCAGTATTTT.

This clonotype was seen at least ten times. The rearrangement joins TRBV14 to TRBJ2-1; 7 bases agree with TRBD2. Germline V gene lookup returns CDR1 SGHDN and CDR2 FVKESK. V was clipped by 3 bases and J by 4 bases; unmatched bases: 6. The CDR3 has 15 amino acids. In nucleotides, the CDR3 is TGTGCCAGCAGCCAGTCTTCGGGAGGTTACAATGAGCAGTTCTTC. It is translated as CASSQSSGGYNEQFF.

This clonotype was counted at least ten times. The gene calls are TRBV12-3 or TRBV12-4 and TRBJ2-5; tentative D call: TRBD1 (6 bases). Trimming took off 7 bases at V and 4 bases at J, with 13 bases between the two ends. The CDR3 loop spans 13 amino acids. CDR3 nucleotide sequence: TGTGCCAGCAAGAGGTCAGGGGCAGAGACCCAGTACTTC. Translating it yields CASKRSGAETQYF.

In this sample, this clonotype turned up a few times. This rearrangement joins TRBV15 to TRBJ2-6; 7 bases map to TRBD1. J was trimmed by 2 bases and V by 1 base; bases with no gene match: 2. This CDR3 contains 16 residues. Germline V lookup: CDR1 LNHNV, CDR2 YYDKDF (reference sequence). The chain's CDR3 is CATSRAQGTGANVLTF. The DNA of the CDR3 is TGTGCCACCAGCAGAGCACAGGGGACTGGGGCCAACGTCCTGACTTTC.

This clonotype has just a few counts. The chain joins TRBV5-1 to TRBJ2-2, with D unclear. The V and J ends lost 2 bases and 3 bases respectively, with 8 bases between them. The germline V gene encodes CDR1 SGHRS and CDR2 YFSETQ. There are 14 residues in the CDR3. The CDR3 sequence: CASSLFTDTGELFF. CDR3 DNA: TGCGCCAGCAGCTTATTTACCGACACCGGGGAGCTGTTTTTT.

This clonotype was recorded many times. This chain's CDR3 is CASSSFWGIAGNTIYF. DNA of the CDR3: TGTGCCAGCAGTTCTTTTTGGGGGATAGCTGGAAACACCATATATTTT. The J gene is TRBJ1-3, the V gene TRBV12-3 or TRBV12-4, with D maybe TRBD1 (5 bases). The CDR3 sequence is 16 residues long. Between the trimmed V and J ends, which lost 4 bases and 2 bases, there was a span of 15 bases.

This clonotype was seen at least ten times. The rearrangement uses TRBV9 and TRBJ2-3; TRBD1 agrees at 7 bases. This CDR3 is built from 15 residues. Germline-derived CDR1 and CDR2 are SGDLS and YYNGEE. J lost 5 bases, V lost 0 bases, and 6 bases had no gene match. This CDR3 is CASSVVTGDVDTQYF. As DNA, the CDR3 is TGTGCCAGCAGCGTAGTAACAGGGGATGTAGATACGCAGTATTTT. Drawing the rest from reference TRBV9 and TRBJ2-3, the complete variable domain is DSGVTQTPKHLITATGQRVTLRCSPRSGDLSVYWYQQSLDQGLQFLIQYYNGEERAKGNILERFSAQQFPDLHSELNLSSLELGDSALYFCASSVVTGDVDTQYFGPGTRLTVL.

This clonotype was detected ten times or more. This sequence joins TRBV5-1 and TRBJ2-7, with D possibly matching TRBD1 (5 bases). This CDR3 spans 14 amino acids. Germline assignment: CDR1 SGHRS and CDR2 YFSETQ. Trimming took 1 base from V and 1 from J, leaving 9 bases between them. CDR3 protein: CASSLKKGSYEQYF. CDR3 nucleotides: TGCGCCAGCAGCTTGAAGAAGGGGTCCTACGAGCAGTACTTC.

Concerning this clonotype itself: A read error is likely, as this CDR3 ends without the conserved phenylalanine or tryptophan. The rearrangement joins TRBV5-1 to TRBJ1-2, with TRBD1 identical over 10 bases. CDR3 length: 16 residues. CDR1 and CDR2 (germline): SGHRS, YFSETQ. The DNA for the CDR3 is TGCGCCAGCAGCCCGGCCGGGACAGGGGATAACTGTGGCTACACCATC. Protein product: CASSPAGTGDNCGYTI.

This clonotype came up many times. The chain joins TRBV15 to TRBJ1-5; D remains unclear. Germline lookup yields CDR1 LNHNV and CDR2 YYDKDF (reference sequence). The length of the CDR3 is 13 residues. The V gene lost 1 base and the J gene lost 7 bases, with 8 bases spanning the gap. As DNA, the CDR3 is TGTGCCACCAGCAGAGGAAGGGCCCAGCCCCAGCATTTT. Encoded protein: CATSRGRAQPQHF.

This clonotype was detected many times. This chain links TRBV7-2 with TRBJ2-2, with 8 bases that match TRBD2. Germline trimming cut 5 bases from V and 4 bases from J; bases unmatched to any gene: 3. The CDR3 covers 14 residues. Germline V lookup: CDR1 SGHTA, CDR2 FQGNSA. The CDR3 DNA is TGTGCCAGCAGCCCCGGGACTAGCACCGGGGAGCTGTTTTTT. Protein sequence: CASSPGTSTGELFF. Drawing the rest from reference TRBV7-2 and TRBJ2-2, the complete variable domain is GAGVSQSPSNKVTEKGKDVELRCDPISGHTALYWYRQSLGQGLEFLIYFQGNSAPDKSGLPSDRFSAERTGGSVSTLTIQRTQQEDSAVYLCASSPGTSTGELFFGEGSRLTVL.

This clonotype appeared many times. CDR3 amino acids: CATSGDRQNTGELFF. The CDR3 DNA reads TGTGCCACCAGCGGGGACAGGCAGAACACCGGGGAGCTGTTTTTT. The chain recombines TRBV15 with TRBJ2-2; 8 bases are shared with TRBD1. The germline gives CDR1 LNHNV, CDR2 YYDKDF (reference sequence). J was trimmed by 1 base and V by 5 bases; bases with no gene match: 3. This CDR3 is built from 15 residues. Full variable domain (outside the CDR3, taken from reference TRBV15 and TRBJ2-2): DAMVIQNPRYQVTQFGKPVTLSCSQTLNHNVMYWYQQKSSQAPKLLFHYYDKDFNNEADTPDNFQSRRPNTSFCFLDIRSPGLGDTAMYLCATSGDRQNTGELFFGEGSRLTVL.

The CDR3 protein is CSAPPSGQNEQFF. Here the CDR3 DNA reads TGCAGTGCTCCACCTAGCGGACAAAATGAGCAGTTCTTC. The chain employs TRBV20-1 and TRBJ2-1; TRBD2 agrees at 7 bases. Trimming took 5 bases from V and 7 from J; bases not matched to a gene: 8. CDR3 length equals 13 residues. Germline CDR1 reads DFQATT; CDR2 reads SNEGSKA (reference sequence).

The rearrangement uses TRBV20-1 and TRBJ1-1, with D maybe TRBD1 (6 bases). CDR1 is DFQATT, CDR2 SNEGSKA, per germline (reference sequence). The CDR3 contains 13 residues. Trimming removed 6 bases from V and 5 bases from J, with 16 bases in between. The chain's CDR3 is CSADGPGQTEAFF. The CDR3 bases are TGCAGTGCCGATGGACCGGGACAAACTGAAGCTTTCTTT.

This clonotype has ten or more counts. The chain recombines TRBV10-3 with TRBJ2-7; maybe TRBD2 (6 bases). The CDR3 length is 16 residues. With 4 bases removed from V and 0 bases from J, the gap between germline ends came to 16 bases. Germline V gives CDR1 ENHRY, CDR2 SYGVKD. The CDR3 nucleotides are TGTGCCATCAGTGGCCCGCCGGGACTGAACTCCTACGAGCAGTACTTC. Its translation is CAISGPPGLNSYEQYF.

This clonotype showed up many times. The chain joins TRBV5-1 to TRBJ1-2, with D maybe TRBD1 (5 bases). Trimming removed 3 bases from V and 4 bases from J, with 16 bases in between. Germline V gene lookup returns CDR1 SGHRS and CDR2 YFSETQ. There are 15 residues in the CDR3. DNA of the CDR3: TGCGCCAGCAGCTCGGGACTCCTAGAAATCTATGGCTACACCTTC. Translation: CASSSGLLEIYGYTF. Filled out from reference TRBV5-1 and TRBJ1-2, the complete variable domain reads KAGVTQTPRYLIKTRGQQVTLSCSPISGHRSVSWYQQTPGQGLQFLFEYFSETQRNKGNFPGRFSGRQFSNSRSEMNVSTLELGDSALYLCASSSGLLEIYGYTFGSGTRLTVV.

In regard to this clonotype: A much larger clonotype is one base distant, so this may be a read error. V is TRBV5-6 and J is TRBJ2-7; D not certain. Germline lookup yields CDR1 SGHDT and CDR2 YYEEEE. The CDR3 has 19 residues. Trimming took off 6 bases at V and 3 bases at J, with 31 bases between the two ends. This CDR3 is CASIEIADPGSHGFYEQYF. The CDR3, as DNA: TGTGCCAGCATCGAGATAGCCGACCCCGGATCCCACGGTTTCTACGAGCAGTACTTC.

This clonotype has at least ten counts. CDR3 coding DNA: TGCGCCAGCAGCCCCGACAGGATTCTTATTAATGAGCAGTTCTTC. Translated: CASSPDRILINEQFF. The genes are TRBV5-1 and TRBJ2-1; TRBD1 is a possible D gene (6 bases). Trimming shortened V by 4 bases and J by 7 bases, and 18 bases separated the two germline ends. The CDR3 has 15 residues. Germline loops: CDR1 SGHRS, CDR2 YFSETQ.

This clonotype showed up many times. This rearrangement joins TRBV10-3 to TRBJ2-7; maybe TRBD1 (6 bases). This CDR3 has 11 amino acids. Germline CDR1 reads ENHRY; CDR2 reads SYGVKD. Trimming stripped 6 bases from V and 3 bases from J, with 6 bases between. CDR3 nucleotide sequence: TGTGCCATCAGGGGACACTACGAGCAGTACTTC. This codes for CAIRGHYEQYF.

V is TRBV24-1 and J is TRBJ2-1; 7 positions match TRBD2. The CDR3 is 15 residues long. Germline loops: CDR1 KGHDR, CDR2 SFDVKD. V trimming: 9 bases; J trimming: 2 bases; junction bases outside the gene matches: 9. CDR3 bases: TGTGCCACCCAGGAGGCGGGAGTGCCCTACAATGAGCAGTTCTTC. This encodes CATQEAGVPYNEQFF.

This clonotype was observed a few times. This may be a read error: a much more frequent sequence differs by one nucleotide. This sequence joins TRBV12-3 or TRBV12-4 and TRBJ2-1; TRBD2 matches 7 bases. This CDR3 has 18 residues. The CDR3 reads CTSSFLVGGRGVYNEQFF. The CDR3 coding sequence is TGTACCAGCAGTTTTTTGGTTGGTGGGAGGGGAGTCTACAATGAGCAGTTCTTC.

This clonotype was counted ten times or more. This chain joins TRBV12-3 or TRBV12-4 and TRBJ1-1; TRBD1 is a possible D gene (6 bases). V lost 5 bases and J lost 4, with 11 bases in between. The CDR3 contains 13 residues. CDR3 amino acids: CASSKRRGTEAFF. The CDR3 nucleotides are TGTGCCAGCAGTAAACGCAGGGGCACTGAAGCTTTCTTT.

This clonotype was seen at least ten times. A much larger clone lies a single base off, so this may be a read error. V is TRBV7-3 and J is TRBJ2-1; tentatively, D is TRBD1 (5 bases). Trimming took 5 bases from V and 3 from J, leaving 8 bases between them. CDR1 and CDR2 (germline): SGHTA, FQGTGA. This CDR3 is built from 13 residues. CDR3 sequence: CASSDDSYNEQFF. CDR3 DNA: TGTGCCAGCAGCGACGACAGCTACAATGAGCAGTTCTTC.

This clonotype was seen ten or more times. The chain is built from TRBV11-2 and TRBJ2-7, with TRBD2 identical over 8 bases. Germline V gene lookup returns CDR1 SGHAT and CDR2 FQNNGV. The CDR3 totals 18 residues. The J segment lost 2 bases and the V segment lost 2 bases, leaving 14 bases of the junction unmatched. This chain's CDR3 is CASSLTWKSGRGAYEQYF. As DNA, the CDR3 is TGTGCCAGCAGCTTAACCTGGAAGAGCGGGAGAGGAGCCTACGAGCAGTACTTC.

This clonotype was observed at least ten times. The chain couples TRBV7-3 to TRBJ2-2, with TRBD2 identical over 7 bases. CDR1 SGHTA and CDR2 FQGTGA come from the germline V gene. This CDR3 comprises 16 residues. V lost 3 bases, J lost 4 bases, and 8 bases stayed unmatched. The CDR3 nucleotides are TGTGCCAGCAGCTTGTGGGGCGGGAGTGGCACCGGGGAGCTGTTTTTT. It translates to CASSLWGGSGTGELFF.